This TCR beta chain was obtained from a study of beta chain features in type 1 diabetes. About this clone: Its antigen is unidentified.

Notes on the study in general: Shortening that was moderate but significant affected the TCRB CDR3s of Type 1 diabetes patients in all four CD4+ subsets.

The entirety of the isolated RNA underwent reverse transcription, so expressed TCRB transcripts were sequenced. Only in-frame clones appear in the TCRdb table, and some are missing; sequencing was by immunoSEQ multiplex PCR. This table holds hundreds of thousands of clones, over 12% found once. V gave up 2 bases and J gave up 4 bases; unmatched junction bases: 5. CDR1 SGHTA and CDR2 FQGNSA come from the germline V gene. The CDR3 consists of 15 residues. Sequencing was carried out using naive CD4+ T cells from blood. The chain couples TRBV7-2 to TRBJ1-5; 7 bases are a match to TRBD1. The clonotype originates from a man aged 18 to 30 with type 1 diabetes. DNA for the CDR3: TGTGCCAGCAGCTTATGGGACAGTTATAATCAGCCCCAGCATTTT. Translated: CASSLWDSYNQPQHF.